This T cell receptor (beta chain) comes out of a study of blood T cell repertoires in COVID-19. For the study at large: Acute-phase and convalescent COVID-19 samples originated in the United States, Italy and Spain. PBMCs, B-cell-depleted T cells, or T cells provided the cDNA or gDNA that made up the material.

In the original processing: Estimation of nucleated cell counts was performed using reference gene primer amplification. Clones were sequenced by immunoSEQ multiplex PCR, and TCRdb holds only the in-frame ones, with some missing. V and J calls and clone size come straight from that table; D and trimming were deduced from the DNA. The table shows more than 60,000 clones, with roughly four fifths occurring only once. The CDR3 runs 16 residues. The germline CDR1 and CDR2 sequences are SGHRS and YFSETQ. J lost 2 bases, V lost 1 base, and 5 bases had no gene match. Source material: peripheral blood. The chain couples TRBV5-1 to TRBJ2-5, with 10 bases that match TRBD2. This receptor was obtained from a man between 60 and 70 years old with acute or convalescent COVID-19. This CDR3 reads CASSLFLAGVQETQYF. CDR3 DNA sequence: TGCGCCAGCAGCTTGTTTCTAGCGGGAGTTCAAGAGACCCAGTACTTC.